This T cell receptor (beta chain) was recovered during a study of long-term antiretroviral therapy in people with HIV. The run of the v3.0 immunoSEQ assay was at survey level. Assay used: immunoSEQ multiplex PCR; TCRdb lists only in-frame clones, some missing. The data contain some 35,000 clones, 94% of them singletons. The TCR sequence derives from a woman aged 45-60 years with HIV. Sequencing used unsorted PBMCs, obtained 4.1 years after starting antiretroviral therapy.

The CDR3: CASSTRTDTQYF. The CDR3 region has the DNA TGTGCCAGTAGTACCCGTACAGATACGCAGTATTTT. The V and J genes are TRBV19 and TRBJ2-3; D not certain. Trimming took 4 bases from V and 3 from J, leaving 5 bases between them. Per the germline V gene, CDR1 is LNHDA and CDR2 is SQIVND (reference sequence). CDR3 length: 12 residues.